This TCR beta chain was profiled in a study of blood T cell repertoires in COVID-19. Whole-study context: There were acute and convalescent COVID-19 samples, and they came from the United States, Italy and Spain.

There are 15 residues in the CDR3. V lost 3 bases and J lost 5; bases outside the gene matches: 5. From germline, CDR1 is MDHEN and CDR2 SYDVKM. In the original processing: Reference gene primer amplification yielded estimated nucleated cell counts. Assay: immunoSEQ multiplex PCR; the TCRdb copy retains only in-frame clones and omits some. V, J and clone size were drawn from that table, and D and trimming were deduced from the DNA. The sample lists 110,000 or so clones; less than 85% were seen once. V is TRBV28 and J is TRBJ2-7; 12 bases fit TRBD1. Material for sequencing was peripheral blood. The clonotype comes from a human donor in a cohort sampled during active COVID-19. The CDR3 here is CASSFPGQGANEQYF. The CDR3 region has the DNA TGTGCCAGCAGTTTTCCGGGACAGGGGGCCAACGAGCAGTACTTC. The full variable domain, its missing parts supplied by reference TRBV28 and TRBJ2-7, is DVKVTQSSRYLVKRTGEKVFLECVQDMDHENMFWYRQDPGLGLRLIYFSYDVKMKEKGDIPEGYSVSREKKERFSLILESASTNQTSMYLCASSFPGQGANEQYFGPGTRLTVT.